The clone carrying this TCR beta chain came up once. Trimming left V 5 bases short and J 7 bases short, with 11 bases between. This CDR3 has 13 amino acids. Germline V CDR1 and CDR2: LNHDA, SQIVND (reference sequence). These data belong to a study of blood T cell repertoires in COVID-19. The method was immunoSEQ multiplex PCR; TCRdb's version includes in-frame clones alone and lacks a portion of them. In the table there are about 340,000 clones, 80% to 90% of which are singletons. This TCR came from a man aged 25-45 years with active or convalescent COVID-19. The chain couples TRBV19 to TRBJ2-2; tentatively, D is TRBD2 (5 bases). Sequencing was done on a sample of peripheral blood. CDR3 sequence: CASSVSEDGELFF. CDR3 sequence (DNA): TGTGCCAGTAGTGTTAGCGAGGACGGGGAGCTGTTTTTT.